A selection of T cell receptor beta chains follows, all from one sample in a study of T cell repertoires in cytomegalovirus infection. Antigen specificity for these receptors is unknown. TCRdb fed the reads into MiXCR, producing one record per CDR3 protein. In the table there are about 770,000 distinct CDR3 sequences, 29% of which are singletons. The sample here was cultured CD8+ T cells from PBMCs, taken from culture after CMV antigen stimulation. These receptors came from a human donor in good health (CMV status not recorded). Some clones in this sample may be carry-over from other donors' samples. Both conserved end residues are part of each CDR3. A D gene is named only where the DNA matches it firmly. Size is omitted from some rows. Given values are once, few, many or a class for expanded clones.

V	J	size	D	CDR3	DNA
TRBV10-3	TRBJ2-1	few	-	CAISESMAGEVYNEQFF	TGTGCCATCAGTGAGTCGATGGCGGGTGAGGTTTACAATGAGCAGTTCTTC
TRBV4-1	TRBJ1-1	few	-	CASSQVAASDTEAFF	TGCGCCAGCAGCCAAGTGGCGGCATCGGACACTGAAGCTTTCTTT
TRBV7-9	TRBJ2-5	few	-	CASSRIGGINETQYF	TGTGCCAGCAGCCGGATTGGGGGAATCAACGAGACCCAGTACTTC
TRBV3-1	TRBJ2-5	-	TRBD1	CASSPRTGQMETQYF	TGTGCCAGCAGCCCCCGGACAGGGCAAATGGAGACCCAGTACTTC
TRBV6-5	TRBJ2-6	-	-	CASSYPKETSGANVLTF	TGTGCCAGCAGTTACCCGAAGGAGACCTCTGGGGCCAACGTCCTGACTTTC
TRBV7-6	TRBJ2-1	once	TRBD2	CASSSRGGGLDEQFF	TGTGCCAGCAGCTCCCGGGGGGGGGGGCTGGATGAGCAGTTCTTC
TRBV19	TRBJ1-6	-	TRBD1	CASSPGTGGLSSPLHF	TGTGCCAGTAGTCCCGGGACAGGGGGATTGAGTTCACCCCTCCACTTT
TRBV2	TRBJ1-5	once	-	CASNWRGAGDQPQHF	TGTGCCAGCAATTGGAGGGGGGCTGGGGATCAGCCCCAGCATTTT
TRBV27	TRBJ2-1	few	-	CASGKYSEQFF	TGTGCCAGCGGCAAGTACAGTGAGCAGTTCTTC
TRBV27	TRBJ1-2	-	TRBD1	CASSGWTGVNYGYTF	TGTGCCAGCAGTGGGTGGACAGGGGTTAACTATGGCTACACCTTC
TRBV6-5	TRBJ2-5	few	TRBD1	CASSRLGQGRRETQYF	TGTGCCAGCAGCCGCCTAGGACAGGGGCGGAGAGAGACCCAGTACTTC
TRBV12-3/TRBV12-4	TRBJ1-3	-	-	CASSPAGKIIYF	TGTGCCAGCAGCCCTGCCGGGAAAATAATATATTTT
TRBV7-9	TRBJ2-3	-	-	CASSLARLGITDTQYF	TGTGCCAGCAGCTTAGCGAGATTAGGGATCACAGATACGCAGTATTTT
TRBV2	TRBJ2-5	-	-	CASRKVYQETQYF	TGTGCCAGCAGAAAGGTGTACCAAGAGACCCAGTACTTC
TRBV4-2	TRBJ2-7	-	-	CASSQVRGGSTYEQYF	TGTGCCAGCAGCCAAGTTCGGGGCGGATCAACCTACGAGCAGTACTTC
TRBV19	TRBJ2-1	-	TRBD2	CASSGSGLAAYNEQFF	TGTGCCAGTAGTGGCTCGGGACTAGCGGCCTACAATGAGCAGTTCTTC
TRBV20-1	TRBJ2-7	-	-	CSASWGGEDVEQYF	TGCAGTGCATCTTGGGGCGGGGAAGACGTCGAGCAGTACTTC
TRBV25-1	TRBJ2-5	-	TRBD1	CASSSPGEKGAQETQYF	TGTGCCAGCAGCTCCCCAGGAGAGAAGGGGGCCCAAGAGACCCAGTACTTC
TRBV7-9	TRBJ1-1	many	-	CASKGFQTAGPANTEAFF	TGTGCCAGCAAAGGCTTCCAGACCGCAGGACCGGCGAACACTGAAGCTTTCTTT
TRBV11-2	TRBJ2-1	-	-	CASSSRRASHEQFF	TGTGCCAGCAGTTCAAGGAGGGCTAGCCATGAGCAGTTCTTC
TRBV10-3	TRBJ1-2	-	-	CAISEWVDNYGYTF	TGTGCCATCAGTGAATGGGTGGACAACTATGGCTACACCTTC
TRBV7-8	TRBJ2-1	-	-	CASSLSGHSYNEQFF	TGTGCCAGCAGTTTGTCGGGGCACTCCTACAATGAGCAGTTCTTC
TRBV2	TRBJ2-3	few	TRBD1	CASHRQGWADTQYF	TGTGCCAGCCACCGACAGGGCTGGGCAGATACGCAGTATTTT